The present entry profiles one T cell receptor (beta chain) with its context. Its antigen remains unidentified. This entry belongs to a study of cytomegalovirus exposure and HLA in healthy donors. General study results and limits: The classifier, whose performance was assessed in both the original and validation cohorts, reportedly diagnosed cytomegalovirus status with high specificity and sensitivity.

60 Vbeta and 13 Jbeta primers were used in PCR. The data were produced by immunoSEQ multiplex PCR, yet TCRdb's version contains in-frame clones alone and is incomplete. Seen in this sample are 65,000 to 85,000 clones; the ten most common clones hold roughly 2.6%. V dropped 5 bases and J dropped 6 bases, with 10 bases sitting between them. CDR3 size: 13 residues. Germline assignment: CDR1 SNHLY and CDR2 FYNNEI. The origin of this receptor is a female donor in good health and CMV-seropositive. The source material was PBMCs. V gene TRBV2 combines with J gene TRBJ1-4; D gene ambiguous. In DNA form, the CDR3 reads TGTGCCAGCAGTTCGGGTCTAGATGAAAAACTGTTTTTT. Its translation is CASSSGLDEKLFF.